This T cell receptor beta chain came from a study of cytomegalovirus exposure and HLA in healthy donors. Whole-study findings and limits: The study put 150 to 200 TCR beta chains on its list as cytomegalovirus-associated. Whilst most TCR sequences proved rare, a subset of public TCRs occurred across many donors.

Profiling relied on immunoSEQ multiplex PCR, and the TCRdb table lists in-frame clones only, not all of them. Altogether roughly 150,000 clones are present, 85% to 90% being singletons, with the ten largest covering approximately 10%. An approximately 130-subject validation cohort, separate from the 666-subject first cohort, supplied the donors. This clone has only one observation. Its matching antigen is unknown. The CDR3 has 15 amino acids. V was shortened by 0 bases and J by 7 bases, with 13 bases between the two germline ends. Germline loops: CDR1 MRHNA, CDR2 SNTAGT. Input material: PBMCs. The receptor comes from a woman younger than 35 in good health and CMV-seropositive. V is TRBV6-4 and J is TRBJ2-1; perhaps TRBD1 as D (5 bases). For the CDR3, the DNA is TGTGCCAGCAGTGACTCAGCAGGGCCAGGGAATGAGCAGTTCTTC. Encoded protein: CASSDSAGPGNEQFF.